This T cell receptor (beta chain) was sequenced during a study of OX40 agonist ivuxolimab in advanced cancers. Study details: At approximately 83% male, the cohort had a mean age of 60 years, ranging from roughly 20 to 90. Participants could have had prior anti-PD-1, anti-PD-L1 or anti-CTLA-4 therapy, and roughly 40% had some.

Trimming cost V 6 bases and J 5 bases; bases outside gene matches: 8. Germline values: CDR1 MNHEY, CDR2 SVGAGI. There are 14 residues in the CDR3. Here immunoSEQ multiplex PCR was the method, and the copy in TCRdb shows in-frame clones only, minus some. The table shows about 64,000 clones, with 80% to 90% occurring only once. Study-level results: More expanded clones were found, on average, in CD8+ than in CD4+ T cells.

This clone has only one observation. As yet, its antigen is unknown. Patients who had autoimmune disease history or got systemic immunosuppression were left out. The rearrangement joins TRBV6-5 to TRBJ2-5; 8 nucleotides agree with TRBD2. This TCR derives from an adult with an advanced solid tumor such as melanoma, head and neck, liver or kidney cancer. The material sequenced was CD4+ or CD8+ T cells sorted from blood, taken in a trial of the OX40 agonist ivuxolimab. CDR3 sequence (DNA): TGTGCCAGCAGACGGACGGGACTAGGGGAGACCCAGTACTTC. Translation: CASRRTGLGETQYF.